The rows below give T cell receptor beta chains drawn from one sample of a study of T cell repertoires in cytomegalovirus infection. From the reads, TCRdb called clonotypes with MiXCR, one entry per CDR3 protein. This table holds more than 85,000 distinct CDR3 sequences, approximately 15% found once. Sequencing was carried out using PBMCs. The receptors stem from a human donor in good health (CMV status not recorded). Some clones in this sample may be carry-over from other donors' samples. CDR3s include the opening cysteine and the closing phenylalanine or tryptophan. A D gene is named only where the DNA matches it firmly. The size of a clone is reported for some rows only, either as once, few or many, or as a class for expanded clones.

size	J	V	D	CDR3	DNA
.	TRBJ1-4	TRBV5-1	.	CASSLGSSTNEKLFF	TGCGCCAGCAGCTTAGGATCCTCAACTAATGAAAAACTGTTTTTT
.	TRBJ2-5	TRBV7-2	.	CASSIRTVRETQYF	TGTGCCAGCAGCATAAGGACGGTCCGGGAGACCCAGTACTTC
.	TRBJ2-1	TRBV4-2	.	CASSQDGGLSGGTSGEQFF	TGTGCCAGCAGCCAAGATGGGGGCCTTTCAGGGGGGACTAGTGGGGAGCAGTTCTTC
few	TRBJ1-5	TRBV23-1	.	CASSIQGYSNQPQHF	TGCGCCAGCAGTATCCAGGGGTATAGCAATCAGCCCCAGCATTTT
many	TRBJ1-1	TRBV11-2	.	CASSLRPRNPEAFF	TGTGCCAGCAGCTTACGACCACGAAACCCTGAAGCTTTCTTT
many	TRBJ2-5	TRBV7-2	TRBD1	CASSPTGGKQETQYF	TGTGCCAGCAGCCCTACAGGGGGTAAACAAGAGACCCAGTACTTC
many	TRBJ2-5	TRBV7-2	TRBD1	CASSLSQGAGETQYF	TGTGCCAGCAGCTTATCACAGGGGGCGGGTGAGACCCAGTACTTC
few	TRBJ1-2	TRBV5-6	.	CASSLGTALNYGYTF	TGTGCCAGCAGCTTGGGGACAGCTTTAAACTATGGCTACACCTTC
few	TRBJ2-7	TRBV20-1	.	CSASPTNDEQYF	TGCAGTGCTTCACCAACAAACGACGAGCAGTACTTC
many	TRBJ1-1	TRBV7-9	.	CASTLLGADTEAFF	TGTGCCAGCACCCTTTTGGGGGCCGACACTGAAGCTTTCTTT
many	TRBJ2-3	TRBV7-8	.	CASSLRQAAADTQYF	TGTGCCAGCAGCTTAAGACAGGCGGCGGCAGATACGCAGTATTTT
.	TRBJ2-1	TRBV6-6	.	CASSYRGHRSDEQFF	TGTGCCAGCAGTTACCGTGGACATCGTTCGGATGAGCAGTTCTTC
many	TRBJ1-1	TRBV6-6	.	CASRFENTEAFF	TGTGCCAGCAGATTCGAGAACACTGAAGCTTTCTTT
many	TRBJ2-2	TRBV7-6	TRBD2	CASSAGLAGVGELFF	TGTGCCAGCAGCGCAGGACTAGCGGGGGTCGGGGAGCTGTTTTTT
few	TRBJ1-2	TRBV4-1	.	CASSPGRGPAYGYTF	TGCGCCAGCAGCCCCGGGAGAGGGCCGGCCTATGGCTACACCTTC
.	TRBJ1-5	TRBV10-3	.	CAISESRRDQPQHF	TGTGCCATCAGTGAGTCTAGAAGGGATCAGCCCCAGCATTTT